This TCR beta chain was identified in a study of T cell responses to AZD1222 COVID-19 vaccine. Notes on the study in general: Possibly, clonal diversity was underestimated; donors were largely white British and included more females.

Some clones are missing from TCRdb's copy, which holds only in-frame ones; the method was immunoSEQ multiplex PCR. The table lists fewer than 200,000 clones, around 90% of them singletons. As concerns this clone: Its antigen is not known.

With V trimmed by 4 bases and J by 4 bases, 5 bases remained unmatched. The CDR3 loop spans 14 amino acids. CDR1 is MGHRA, CDR2 YSYEKL, per germline. This receptor was obtained from an adult in good health. The chain combines TRBV4-1 with TRBJ1-1, with 8 bases aligning to TRBD1. Sequencing was performed on peripheral blood, taken on day 0 of MenACWY control vaccination. CDR3 sequence reads: CASSPQGARTEAFF. The CDR3 DNA reads as TGCGCCAGCAGCCCCCAGGGGGCACGCACTGAAGCTTTCTTT.